Listed here are 3 T cell receptor beta chains from one sample, sequenced in a study of shared clonotypes between healthy human individuals (dated by TCRdb to about 2020). The method was the immunoSEQ multiplex PCR assay. TCRdb stores this immuneACCESS table with in-frame sequences only. Part of the clones is absent; in the studies checked, under half of the shortfall reflects unresolved V genes, and no reason is known for the rest. The sample table contains approximately 1.5 million clones; only one count was recorded for roughly 98% of them. The ten largest account for less than 0.55% of the sample. Sequenced input: naive CD4+ T cells sorted from blood. The cell subset or site label for this specimen denotes: CD45RA+ positively selected. These TCRs come from a man younger than 40 in good health.

The chain couples TRBV7-2 to TRBJ2-1; D gene unclear. Germline V gene sequence: CDR1 SGHTA, CDR2 FQGNSA. V dropped 2 bases and J dropped 10 bases, with 12 bases sitting between them. This CDR3 has 13 amino acids. CDR3 sequence (DNA): TGTGCCAGCAGCTTAAAGGCCCCCGAGGAGCAGTTCTTC. Encoded protein: CASSLKAPEEQFF. The full variable domain, in which reference TRBV7-2 and TRBJ2-1 provide the parts outside the CDR3, is GAGVSQSPSNKVTEKGKDVELRCDPISGHTALYWYRQSLGQGLEFLIYFQGNSAPDKSGLPSDRFSAERTGGSVSTLTIQRTQQEDSAVYLCASSLKAPEEQFFGPGTRLTVL.

V gene TRBV7-9 combines with J gene TRBJ2-1; D is undetermined. CDR1 is SEHNR and CDR2 is FQNEAQ in the germline V gene (reference sequence). The CDR3 is 15 amino acids. The V gene lost 3 bases and the J gene lost 2 bases, with 11 bases spanning the gap. The DNA of the CDR3 is TGTGCCAGCAGCTTTTTGGCGACAACCTACAATGAGCAGTTCTTC. Amino acid sequence: CASSFLATTYNEQFF. Based on the CDR3 plus reference TRBV7-9 and TRBJ2-1, the full variable domain is DTGVSQNPRHKITKRGQNVTFRCDPISEHNRLYWYRQTLGQGPEFLTYFQNEAQLEKSRLLSDRFSAERPKGSFSTLEIQRTEQGDSAMYLCASSFLATTYNEQFFGPGTRLTVL.

The CDR3 DNA reads TGCAGCGTTGGACAGGACGATGGCTACACCTTC. Amino acid sequence: CSVGQDDGYTF. This chain uses TRBV29-1 with TRBJ1-2; perhaps TRBD1 as D (6 bases). Trimming shortened V by 4 bases and J by 6 bases, and 9 bases separated the two germline ends. The CDR3 runs to 11 residues. Germline CDR1 reads SQVTM; CDR2 reads ANQGSEA.